This T cell receptor (beta chain) appears in the sequencing data of a study of graft-versus-host responses after intestinal transplantation. The CDR3 runs to 15 residues. Losses at the gene ends were 6 bases for V and 1 base for J; bases not matched to a gene: 6. Germline CDR1 and CDR2: MNHEY and SVGAGI. Clones were read by immunoSEQ multiplex PCR, and TCRdb kept only the in-frame ones, dropping some. Found here are tens of thousands of clones, around 95% of them singletons; the top ten hold 0.53%. Comment on this clone: The target antigen is unknown.

Specimen: unstimulated CD8+ T cells sorted from spleen or lymph node cells, collected before intestinal transplant. This chain connects TRBV6-5 to TRBJ1-1; TRBD1 aligns across 9 bases. This receptor was obtained from a human donor who received an intestinal transplant. CDR3 sequence (DNA): TGTGCCAGCAGAATAGACAGGGGGGAGAACACTGAAGCTTTCTTT. As protein: CASRIDRGENTEAFF.